These T cell receptor beta chains were read from a single sample in a study of blood T cell repertoires in COVID-19. The table came from immunoSEQ multiplex PCR; TCRdb's copy has only in-frame clones and leaves some out. This sample yields around 77,000 clones, of which around 76% are seen a single time; around 28% belongs to the top ten. The source material was peripheral blood. Source of these receptors: a woman older than 75 with active or convalescent COVID-19. Each CDR3 is given with its conserved first and last residue. The order of the fields is J gene, D gene, clone size, V gene, CDR3 protein, CDR3 DNA. A D gene is named only where the DNA matches it firmly. Clone size is given for some rows only: seen once, a few or many times, or a class if the clone is expanded.

TRBJ1-4,.,.,TRBV7-2,CASSLSEGRLFF,TGTGCCAGCAGCTTATCGGAGGGAAGACTGTTTTTT
TRBJ2-7,.,.,TRBV28,CATRTPAYEQYF,TGTGCCACCCGGACACCAGCCTACGAGCAGTACTTC
TRBJ1-6,.,.,TRBV6-5,CASRPPEGPLHF,TGTGCCAGCAGACCCCCGGAGGGACCCCTCCACTTT
TRBJ1-5,TRBD1,.,TRBV2,CASKQGANQPQHF,TGTGCCAGCAAACAGGGGGCAAACCAGCCCCAGCATTTT
TRBJ1-3,.,once,TRBV6-1,CASSEGIYSGNTIYF,TGTGCCAGCAGTGAAGGCATCTACTCTGGAAACACCATATATTTT
TRBJ2-5,.,.,TRBV15,CATSKRSSGAQETQYF,TGTGCCACCAGCAAGCGGAGCTCAGGGGCCCAAGAGACCCAGTACTTC
TRBJ1-2,.,.,TRBV18,CASSPNYRVLGYGYTF,TGTGCCAGCTCACCAAACTACAGGGTCCTGGGCTATGGCTACACCTTC
TRBJ1-2,TRBD1,.,TRBV2,CASSEGQTFYGYTF,TGTGCCAGCAGTGAGGGACAGACATTCTATGGCTACACCTTC
TRBJ2-2,TRBD2,.,TRBV2,CASSDVSGGTGELFF,TGTGCCAGCAGTGATGTATCGGGGGGCACCGGGGAGCTGTTTTTT
TRBJ2-2,.,.,TRBV5-1,CASSLDYSNTGELFF,TGCGCCAGCAGCTTGGACTACTCGAACACCGGGGAGCTGTTTTTT
TRBJ2-5,.,.,TRBV27,CASSLSEYQETQYF,TGTGCCAGCAGTTTAAGTGAGTACCAAGAGACCCAGTACTTC
TRBJ2-1,TRBD1,.,TRBV27,CASSLYSGTGSVEQFF,TGTGCCAGCAGTTTATATTCCGGGACAGGGTCTGTTGAGCAGTTCTTC
TRBJ2-2,.,.,TRBV7-8,CASSLEGADTGELFF,TGTGCCAGCAGCTTAGAAGGGGCGGACACCGGGGAGCTGTTTTTT
TRBJ1-1,TRBD1,.,TRBV5-6,CASSSAGGGSYGAFF,TGTGCCAGCAGCTCCGCAGGGGGCGGGAGTTACGGAGCTTTCTTT